This is a list of T cell receptor beta chains from one sample in a study of T-cell reconstitution after alpha-beta-depleted transplantation in children. TCRdb analysed the PCR reads with MiXCR anew, one entry per CDR3 protein. The sample includes 400,000 to 500,000 distinct CDR3 sequences, 11% of them seen just once. The input for sequencing was PBMCs from the stem cell graft donor, taken from the stem cell graft. These receptors were collected from a human donor who donated a stem cell graft to a child with acute myeloid leukemia. Each CDR3 is given with its conserved first and last residue. D genes are given only for firm matches. Size tells how often a clone was seen (once, few, many) or the class of an expanded clone, and some rows leave it out.

TRBV7-6,-,TRBJ2-1,-,CASSRLDGYNEQFF,TGTGCCAGCAGCCGTCTAGACGGATACAATGAGCAGTTCTTC
TRBV10-1,-,TRBJ2-1,-,CASADSSYNEQFF,TGCGCCAGCGCTGACAGCTCCTACAATGAGCAGTTCTTC
TRBV29-1,-,TRBJ1-2,-,CSVESPGTDYGYTF,TGCAGCGTTGAAAGCCCTGGGACGGACTATGGCTACACCTTC
TRBV20-1,-,TRBJ1-6,TRBD1,CSVSVTGANSPLHF,TGCAGTGTCAGCGTGACAGGGGCCAATTCACCCCTCCACTTT
TRBV27,-,TRBJ2-3,-,CASSFHGERGGFTQYF,TGTGCCAGCAGCTTTCACGGCGAGAGGGGGGGTTTTACGCAGTATTTT
TRBV7-2,few,TRBJ1-5,-,CASTSQADQPQHF,TGTGCCAGCACCTCCCAGGCTGATCAGCCCCAGCATTTT
TRBV7-2,few,TRBJ2-7,TRBD1,CASSRRQGLSYEQYF,TGTGCCAGCAGCCGACGACAGGGCCTATCCTACGAGCAGTACTTC
TRBV24-1,few,TRBJ2-3,TRBD2,CATSSGGGGSKDTQYF,TGTGCCACCTCATCCGGGGGGGGCGGGAGTAAGGATACGCAGTATTTT
TRBV27,-,TRBJ2-3,-,CASSSSGMRDTDTQYF,TGTGCCAGCAGTTCTTCAGGGATGAGGGACACAGATACGCAGTATTTT
TRBV6-1,-,TRBJ2-5,-,CASSELGGETQYF,TGTGCCAGCAGTGAATTGGGAGGAGAGACCCAGTACTTC
TRBV6-2/TRBV6-3,few,TRBJ1-2,-,CASSSVALGRIEANYGYTF,TGTGCCAGCAGCTCCGTGGCGTTGGGACGAATCGAAGCTAACTATGGCTACACCTTC
TRBV12-3/TRBV12-4,few,TRBJ2-6,-,CASSSQTGSGANVLTF,TGTGCCAGCAGTTCCCAGACAGGTTCTGGGGCCAACGTCCTGACTTTC
TRBV29-1,few,TRBJ2-1,TRBD2,CSVAGTSGGSSYNEQFF,TGCAGCGTTGCCGGGACTAGCGGGGGATCCTCCTACAATGAGCAGTTCTTC
TRBV12-3/TRBV12-4,-,TRBJ2-5,-,CASRLTAETQYF,TGTGCCAGCAGACTGACAGCAGAGACCCAGTACTTC
TRBV2,few,TRBJ2-5,-,CASRRDGQETQYF,TGTGCCAGCAGGAGGGACGGGCAAGAGACCCAGTACTTC
TRBV15,few,TRBJ1-4,TRBD1,CATSSARGRGAREKLFF,TGTGCCACCAGCAGCGCAAGGGGGCGCGGAGCACGAGAAAAACTGTTTTTT
TRBV20-1,-,TRBJ2-4,-,CSAGGPAKNIQYF,TGCAGTGCAGGGGGACCAGCCAAAAACATTCAGTACTTC
TRBV4-1,many,TRBJ1-6,-,CASSQDGPPLHF,TGCGCCAGCAGCCAAGATGGCCCACCCCTCCACTTT
TRBV5-1,many,TRBJ2-6,TRBD2,CASSSFLGAGALSAGANVLTF,TGCGCCAGCAGCTCCTTCCTGGGTGCGGGAGCCTTATCGGCTGGGGCCAACGTCCTGACTTTC
TRBV5-1,many,TRBJ2-1,-,CASSSPRGDVRQAEQFF,TGCGCCAGCAGCTCCCCACGAGGGGACGTTCGACAAGCTGAGCAGTTCTTC
TRBV20-1,-,TRBJ2-3,TRBD2,CSAHPGRGTSATPDTQYF,TGCAGTGCACATCCGGGACGCGGGACTAGCGCCACTCCAGATACGCAGTATTTT
TRBV27,many,TRBJ2-2,TRBD1,CASSLQHPIPGQGDTGELFF,TGTGCCAGCAGTTTACAACACCCAATCCCGGGACAGGGGGACACCGGGGAGCTGTTTTTT
TRBV12-3/TRBV12-4,-,TRBJ1-2,TRBD1,CASSDTGVYGYTF,TGTGCCAGCAGCGATACAGGGGTCTATGGCTACACCTTC
TRBV12-3/TRBV12-4,few,TRBJ2-1,-,CASSYTGTPEQFF,TGTGCCAGCAGCTACACCGGGACGCCTGAGCAGTTCTTC
TRBV20-1,-,TRBJ2-1,-,CSARSLGASYNEPFF,TGCAGTGCTAGGTCATTAGGGGCTTCTTACAATGAGCCGTTCTTC
TRBV5-1,-,TRBJ1-2,-,CASSPQGALSYGYTF,TGCGCCAGCAGCCCCCAAGGGGCCCTCTCCTATGGCTACACCTTC
TRBV4-1,-,TRBJ2-1,TRBD2,CASSHSGGDSYNEQFF,TGCGCCAGCAGTCACAGCGGGGGGGACTCCTACAATGAGCAGTTCTTC
TRBV10-3,-,TRBJ2-7,-,CAISEGGSWKEGRGYEQYF,TGTGCCATCAGTGAGGGAGGGAGTTGGAAGGAGGGACGGGGCTACGAGCAGTACTTC
TRBV5-4,-,TRBJ2-1,-,CASSSRGLGTANNEQFF,TGTGCCAGCAGCTCTCGGGGGCTCGGGACAGCAAACAATGAGCAGTTCTTC
TRBV29-1,few,TRBJ1-2,TRBD1,CSARDRGFANYGYTF,TGCAGCGCCCGGGACAGGGGGTTTGCTAACTATGGCTACACCTTC
TRBV6-1,few,TRBJ2-2,-,CASRHGSTGELFF,TGTGCCAGCAGACACGGGTCCACCGGGGAGCTGTTTTTT
TRBV6-5,many,TRBJ2-2,TRBD2,CASSYSTRGLGHTGELFF,TGTGCCAGCAGTTACTCCACCCGTGGACTAGGCCACACCGGGGAGCTGTTTTTT
TRBV29-1,many,TRBJ1-2,-,CSVEDAPPGISRRGGYTF,TGCAGCGTTGAAGATGCCCCCCCCGGCATCAGTCGACGGGGTGGCTACACCTTC
TRBV9,few,TRBJ2-5,-,CASSVGSETQYF,TGTGCCAGCAGCGTAGGGTCTGAGACCCAGTACTTC
TRBV20-1,-,TRBJ2-6,-,CTARDRKNSGANVLTF,TGCACTGCTAGAGATCGGAAGAACTCTGGGGCCAACGTCCTGACTTTC
TRBV7-3,many,TRBJ2-1,-,CASSLPIYNEQFF,TGTGCCAGCAGCTTACCCATCTACAATGAGCAGTTCTTC
TRBV20-1,many,TRBJ2-1,TRBD2,CSARDFIAGRNEQFF,TGCAGTGCTAGAGATTTTATAGCGGGACGCAATGAGCAGTTCTTC
TRBV4-3,-,TRBJ2-1,-,CDSSQVPLEVGAEQFF,TGCGACAGCAGCCAAGTCCCACTGGAGGTTGGGGCTGAGCAGTTCTTC
TRBV20-1,-,TRBJ2-5,TRBD2,CSASWPSGGPGMGETQYF,TGCAGTGCTAGTTGGCCTAGCGGGGGGCCTGGGATGGGAGAGACCCAGTACTTC
TRBV7-2,-,TRBJ2-2,-,CASSPRRLSGGELFF,TGTGCCAGCAGCCCCCGCAGGCTCTCTGGCGGGGAGCTGTTTTTT
TRBV7-2,many,TRBJ2-7,-,CASSLGREFHEQYF,TGTGCCAGCAGCTTAGGACGGGAGTTCCACGAGCAGTACTTC
TRBV29-1,many,TRBJ2-1,TRBD1,CSVRQGGPYNEQFF,TGCAGCGTGCGACAGGGGGGGCCCTACAATGAGCAGTTCTTC
TRBV3-1,-,TRBJ2-3,-,CASTEAGSTDTQYF,TGTGCCAGCACGGAGGCGGGGAGCACAGATACGCAGTATTTT